This TCR beta chain emerged from a study of blood T cell repertoires in COVID-19. Germline V gene data show CDR1 as LGHNT and CDR2 as FRNRAP. Trimming removed 4 bases from V and 5 bases from J, with 11 bases in between. The length of the CDR3 is 13 residues. The protocol was immunoSEQ multiplex PCR, while the TCRdb copy is restricted to in-frame clones and leaves out a portion. The sample holds approximately 150,000 clones, roughly nine tenths seen once. The TCR originated in a human donor with acute COVID-19. The donor label of this sample is uncertain. The specimen was PBMCs or T cells enriched from blood (not recorded which). The V call is TRBV12-5, the J call TRBJ2-5; D remains unclear. For the CDR3, the DNA is TGTGCTAGTGGTTGGAGCGTAGGTGAGACCCAGTACTTC. This gives the protein CASGWSVGETQYF.